This T cell receptor beta chain came from a study of T-cell reconstitution after alpha-beta-depleted transplantation in children. Findings and limits, study-wide: Fresh T-cell production supplied most of the T-cell counts and diversity seen one year after transplant. Surviving thymic progenitors and recipient T cells were the source of high TCRbeta diversity at day 60 in some patients.

In regard to this clonotype: Its antigen is not identified.

Unique molecular identifiers were used in preparing the TCRbeta library. TCRdb reanalysed the PCR reads using MiXCR and keeps one entry per CDR3 protein. The table has about 1,000,000 distinct CDR3 sequences, roughly 31% seen once. This CDR3 region has 14 residues. The V and J ends lost 5 bases and 2 bases respectively, with 12 bases between them. Per germline, CDR1 LNHDA and CDR2 SQIVND (reference sequence). V is TRBV19 and J is TRBJ2-5; D is perhaps TRBD2 (5 bases). The source material was PBMCs, mostly from graft donor cells, sampled 360 days after TCRalphabeta/CD19-depleted stem cell transplant. This clonotype was obtained from a boy under two years old who had a stem cell transplant for SCID, so the T cells may come from the graft donor. CDR3 region: CASSPPDFQETQYF. The CDR3 DNA sequence: TGTGCCAGTAGTCCCCCGGACTTTCAAGAGACCCAGTACTTC.